Listed below are T cell receptor beta chains from one sample, sequenced in a study of cytomegalovirus exposure and HLA in healthy donors. Only in-frame clones appear in the TCRdb table, and some are missing; sequencing was by immunoSEQ multiplex PCR. The sample shows tens of thousands of clones, around 80% of them seen only once. Source material: PBMCs. The receptor source for this set is a woman in her 30s in good health and CMV-seronegative. Each CDR3 is given with its conserved first and last residue. The order of the fields is clone size, V gene, D gene, J gene, CDR3 protein, CDR3 DNA. A D gene is named only where the DNA matches it firmly. Only some rows state a clone size, as once, few, many or a class for expanded clones.

few	TRBV7-2	.	TRBJ2-2	CASSSIPGHSGQELFF	TGTGCCAGCAGTTCCATCCCGGGACACTCGGGCCAGGAGCTGTTTTTT
.	TRBV4-1	TRBD2	TRBJ2-2	CASSPLFRGGTGELFF	TGCGCCAGCAGCCCATTATTCCGGGGGGGCACCGGGGAGCTGTTTTTT
once	TRBV7-7	TRBD2	TRBJ2-1	CASSFSGAYNEQFF	TGTGCTAGCAGCTTTAGCGGGGCATACAATGAGCAGTTCTTC
.	TRBV12-2	.	TRBJ1-5	CASRLVVWQGARNQPQHF	TGTGCAAGTCGCTTAGTAGTATGGCAGGGGGCAAGAAATCAGCCCCAGCATTTT
.	TRBV27	.	TRBJ1-2	CASSFRATGANYGYTF	TGTGCCAGCAGCTTTAGGGCGACAGGAGCTAACTATGGCTACACCTTC
.	TRBV7-8	TRBD2	TRBJ2-3	CASSRVLAGGLDTQYF	TGTGCCAGCAGCCGAGTTCTAGCGGGGGGGTTGGATACGCAGTATTTT
.	TRBV5-1	TRBD2	TRBJ2-3	CASSSGASGATDTQYF	TGCGCCAGCAGCTCGGGGGCTAGCGGGGCCACAGATACGCAGTATTTT
.	TRBV2	.	TRBJ2-2	CASSEASRSTGELFF	TGTGCCAGCAGTGAAGCCAGCAGGTCCACCGGGGAGCTGTTTTTT
few	TRBV6-5	.	TRBJ2-6	CASKEEVAAANVLTF	TGTGCCAGCAAGGAAGAAGTGGCGGCGGCCAACGTCCTGACTTTC
few	TRBV2	TRBD1	TRBJ1-6	CASSKDRVQASSPLHF	TGTGCCAGCAGCAAAGACAGGGTCCAGGCGTCTTCACCCCTCCACTTT
.	TRBV4-3	TRBD2	TRBJ2-1	CASSQVRGVIGNEQFF	TGCGCCAGCAGCCAGGTGCGGGGGGTGATAGGCAATGAGCAGTTCTTC
few	TRBV30	TRBD1	TRBJ1-2	CAWSVNPAGGDGYTF	TGTGCCTGGAGTGTAAACCCGGCAGGGGGCGACGGCTACACCTTC
.	TRBV4-1	.	TRBJ1-1	CASSHLQGDGTEAFF	TGCGCCAGCAGCCACCTACAGGGCGACGGGACTGAAGCTTTCTTT
.	TRBV11-3	TRBD2	TRBJ2-3	CASSLGRTSGGPTDTQYF	TGTGCCAGCAGCTTGGGGAGGACTAGCGGGGGACCCACAGATACGCAGTATTTT
.	TRBV14	.	TRBJ1-2	CASAAYASNYGYTF	TGTGCCAGTGCCGCGTACGCGTCTAACTATGGCTACACCTTC
.	TRBV4-2	.	TRBJ1-1	CASSQDRGAGEAFF	TGTGCCAGCAGCCAAGACCGAGGGGCGGGGGAAGCTTTCTTT
few	TRBV18	TRBD1	TRBJ1-4	CASSPRTGSNEKLFF	TGTGCCAGCTCACCCCGGACAGGGTCGAATGAAAAACTGTTTTTT
.	TRBV10-2	TRBD2	TRBJ2-3	CASKEVSGGDSSTDTQYF	TGCGCCAGCAAGGAGGTTAGCGGGGGGGATTCTAGCACAGATACGCAGTATTTT
.	TRBV9	TRBD1	TRBJ2-7	CASSTGTGSSYEQYF	TGTGCCAGCAGCACCGGGACAGGGTCCTCCTACGAGCAGTACTTC
few	TRBV10-3	TRBD1	TRBJ1-5	CAAAGQGNQPQHF	TGTGCCGCCGCTGGACAGGGAAATCAGCCCCAGCATTTT
.	TRBV5-4	.	TRBJ1-2	CASSLDRANYGYTF	TGTGCCAGCAGCTTGGACAGGGCAAACTATGGCTACACCTTC
.	TRBV19	.	TRBJ1-6	CASSIDGGFSPLHF	TGTGCCAGTAGTATAGATGGCGGCTTTTCACCCCTCCACTTT
.	TRBV27	TRBD1	TRBJ2-7	CASSLMTGDYEQYF	TGTGCCAGCAGTTTGATGACAGGGGACTACGAGCAGTACTTC
.	TRBV28	TRBD1	TRBJ1-5	CASSFGQGDQPQHF	TGTGCCAGCAGTTTCGGACAGGGCGATCAGCCCCAGCATTTT
.	TRBV11-2	.	TRBJ1-1	CASSLVRWRSGDTEAFF	TGTGCCAGCAGCTTAGTTCGCTGGAGGTCAGGGGACACTGAAGCTTTCTTT
.	TRBV5-5	.	TRBJ1-4	CASSLNLGGRANEKLFF	TGTGCCAGCAGCTTGAACCTGGGGGGGAGGGCTAATGAAAAACTGTTTTTT
once	TRBV9	TRBD1	TRBJ2-2	CASSAQGAKGTGELFF	TGTGCCAGCAGCGCTCAGGGGGCGAAAGGTACCGGGGAGCTGTTTTTT
.	TRBV10-1	TRBD2	TRBJ2-3	CASSEGLGADTQYF	TGCGCCAGCAGTGAGGGACTAGGGGCAGATACGCAGTATTTT
.	TRBV6-6	.	TRBJ1-5	CASSKGATNQPQHF	TGTGCCAGCAGTAAAGGGGCTACAAATCAGCCCCAGCATTTT
.	TRBV4-1	TRBD1	TRBJ2-7	CASSPGQVYEQYF	TGCGCCAGCAGCCCCGGACAGGTCTACGAGCAGTACTTC
.	TRBV6-5	.	TRBJ2-3	CASSYSDSDTQYF	TGTGCCAGCAGTTACTCGGACTCAGATACGCAGTATTTT
.	TRBV6-5	.	TRBJ2-7	CASSYSSEQYF	TGTGCCAGCAGTTATAGCAGCGAGCAGTACTTC
.	TRBV27	TRBD1	TRBJ2-2	CASSPRQGGTGELFF	TGTGCCAGCAGTCCTCGACAGGGGGGAACCGGGGAGCTGTTTTTT
.	TRBV11-2	.	TRBJ2-1	CASSFRGNEQFF	TGTGCCAGCAGCTTTAGGGGGAATGAGCAGTTCTTC
.	TRBV27	.	TRBJ2-7	CASSLTDTYEQYF	TGTGCCAGCAGTCTAACCGACACCTACGAGCAGTACTTC
.	TRBV30	TRBD1	TRBJ2-1	CAATGAQNEQFF	TGTGCCGCCACAGGGGCCCAGAATGAGCAGTTCTTC
.	TRBV5-1	.	TRBJ1-1	CASSLAGGSQAFF	TGCGCCAGCAGCTTGGCGGGGGGCAGTCAAGCTTTCTTT
.	TRBV27	TRBD2	TRBJ2-1	CASKVAGGPYNEQFF	TGTGCCAGCAAAGTTGCGGGGGGCCCGTACAATGAGCAGTTCTTC
.	TRBV11-2	.	TRBJ1-2	CASSLEGSGYTF	TGTGCCAGCAGCTTAGAGGGTAGCGGCTACACCTTC
once	TRBV28	.	TRBJ2-7	CASSTAHEQYF	TGTGCCAGCAGCACTGCCCACGAGCAGTACTTC
.	TRBV21-1	.	TRBJ1-2	CASSKIRKTGGDYGYTF	TGTGCCAGCAGCAAAATCAGGAAAACAGGGGGTGACTATGGCTACACCTTC
.	TRBV5-1	.	TRBJ2-5	CASSLLQDQETQYF	TGCGCCAGCAGCTTACTACAGGACCAAGAGACCCAGTACTTC
.	TRBV6-6	TRBD1	TRBJ1-1	CASSYRTGYTEAFF	TGTGCCAGCAGTTACAGGACAGGGTACACTGAAGCTTTCTTT
once	TRBV7-2	.	TRBJ1-1	CASSLKATANTEAFF	TGTGCCAGCAGTTTGAAGGCGACAGCGAACACTGAAGCTTTCTTT
.	TRBV28	TRBD1	TRBJ2-2	CASRLRQGTTGELFF	TGTGCCAGCAGGCTAAGACAGGGGACCACCGGGGAGCTGTTTTTT
few	TRBV30	TRBD1	TRBJ1-4	CAWSSRTGREKLFF	TGTGCCTGGAGTTCGCGGACAGGGCGTGAAAAACTGTTTTTT
.	TRBV9	TRBD2	TRBJ2-1	CASSVDSGGYTEQFF	TGTGCCAGCAGCGTAGATAGCGGGGGGTACACTGAGCAGTTCTTC
.	TRBV11-2	.	TRBJ2-1	CASSLGGGNEQFF	TGTGCCAGCAGCTTAGGGGGAGGCAATGAGCAGTTCTTC
.	TRBV27	TRBD1	TRBJ2-7	CASNYAPDRAHEQYF	TGTGCCAGCAACTACGCTCCCGACAGGGCCCACGAGCAGTACTTC
.	TRBV20-1	.	TRBJ2-7	CSATNYEQYF	TGCAGTGCTACCAACTACGAGCAGTACTTC
.	TRBV11-2	.	TRBJ1-1	CASIQAGWNTEAFF	TGTGCCAGCATCCAGGCAGGATGGAACACTGAAGCTTTCTTT
.	TRBV28	TRBD1	TRBJ2-7	CASRHIGPRTGESYEQYF	TGTGCCAGCAGGCATATCGGACCTCGGACAGGGGAATCCTACGAGCAGTACTTC
.	TRBV7-8	TRBD2	TRBJ2-1	CASRTTSGGGNEQFF	TGTGCCAGCAGGACCACTAGCGGGGGGGGCAATGAGCAGTTCTTC
.	TRBV5-1	TRBD2	TRBJ2-3	CASSLMAGGLEDTQYF	TGCGCCAGCAGCTTGATGGCGGGGGGGCTGGAGGATACGCAGTATTTT
.	TRBV5-1	.	TRBJ1-4	CASSFGGEEEKLFF	TGCGCCAGCAGCTTCGGGGGAGAGGAGGAAAAACTGTTTTTT
.	TRBV2	.	TRBJ2-7	CASQGGGADEQYF	TGTGCCTCTCAAGGAGGGGGGGCCGACGAGCAGTACTTC